Given below is one TCR beta chain in context. Per the authors' pipeline: Counts of nucleated cells, estimated from reference gene primer amplification, were obtained. Sequencing used immunoSEQ multiplex PCR; TCRdb keeps in-frame clones, though not all of them. V and J calls and clone size are those listed in that table; D and trimming were worked out from the DNA. Of hundreds of thousands of clones listed, less than 90% are singletons. These data are taken from a study of blood T cell repertoires in COVID-19. Study-wide background: COVID-19 samples collected from the United States, Italy and Spain covered acute and convalescent phases.

CDR1 and CDR2 from the germline V gene are SGHTA and FQGTGA. This CDR3 is 15 amino acids long. Trimming took 1 base from V and 5 from J, leaving 14 bases between them. The clonotype comes from a woman aged 50 to 60 in a cohort exposed to, infected with or recovered from COVID-19 (not recorded which). The sequenced sample was PBMCs or T cells enriched from blood (not recorded which). The chain has TRBV7-3 and TRBJ2-5, with D perhaps TRBD2 (6 bases). The CDR3 sequence is CASSLMGASGETQYF. DNA for the CDR3: TGTGCCAGCAGCTTAATGGGTGCCAGCGGGGAGACCCAGTACTTC.